These 27 T cell receptor beta chains were all obtained from the same sample, sequenced in a study of blood T cell repertoires in COVID-19. Sequenced by immunoSEQ multiplex PCR; TCRdb stores in-frame clones only, minus some. The data show about 260,000 clones, with about nine tenths seen just once and about 10% held by the top ten. Sequencing was carried out using peripheral blood. These receptors originate from a woman in her twenties or thirties with COVID-19, enrolled during active disease.

The genes are TRBV28 and TRBJ1-6; TRBD1 matches 7 bases. The V and J ends lost 7 bases and 7 bases, in that order; junction bases with no gene match: 13. This CDR3 has 16 amino acids. The germline gives CDR1 MDHEN, CDR2 SYDVKM. The CDR3 DNA follows: TGTGCCAGCAACCTCCCCTCAGGGGGAAGCAATTCACCCCTCCACTTT. Its translation is CASNLPSGGSNSPLHF.

The V call is TRBV29-1, the J call TRBJ1-2; 8 bases line up with TRBD1. V shed 6 bases, J shed 3 bases, and the junction held 6 bases outside the gene matches. Germline V gene data show CDR1 as SQVTM and CDR2 as ANQGSEA. The CDR3 has 13 residues. The CDR3 region is CSVNRGGDYGYTF. The CDR3 coding sequence is TGCAGCGTAAACAGGGGGGGAGACTATGGCTACACCTTC.

This chain connects TRBV2 to TRBJ2-5; 8 bases are a match to TRBD2. Unmatched junction bases numbered 3, after V lost 6 bases and J lost 9 bases. The germline V gene has CDR1 SNHLY and CDR2 FYNNEI. This CDR3 has 11 residues. The CDR3 spells CASRSGSSQYF. CDR3 in DNA: TGTGCCAGCAGGAGCGGGAGCTCCCAGTACTTC.

The rearrangement links TRBV5-5 to TRBJ1-4, with D maybe TRBD1 (5 bases). The CDR3 consists of 14 residues. The germline gives CDR1 SGHKS, CDR2 YYEKEE (reference sequence). Trimming removed 0 bases at V and 5 bases at J, with 8 bases between. For the CDR3, the DNA is TGTGCCAGCAGCTTGGGACAGCGAAATGAAAAACTGTTTTTT. Translation: CASSLGQRNEKLFF. Filled out from reference TRBV5-5 and TRBJ1-4, the complete variable domain reads DAGVTQSPTHLIKTRGQQVTLRCSPISGHKSVSWYQQVLGQGPQFIFQYYEKEERGRGNFPDRFSARQFPNYSSELNVNALLLGDSALYLCASSLGQRNEKLFFGSGTQLSVL.

The chain is built from TRBV27 and TRBJ2-5; 7 nucleotides line up with TRBD1. The CDR3 consists of 13 residues. Germline V lookup: CDR1 MNHEY, CDR2 SMNVEV (reference sequence). Trimming at V came to 2 bases and at J to 3 bases, leaving 0 bases not matched to a gene. Here the CDR3 DNA reads TGTGCCAGCAGTTTAGGGACAGAAGAGACCCAGTACTTC. This sequence encodes CASSLGTEETQYF.

The chain is built from TRBV5-5 and TRBJ2-7; 10 nucleotides match TRBD1. With 3 bases clipped from V and 2 bases from J, the junction kept 5 bases outside the gene matches. CDR3 size: 15 residues. Germline values: CDR1 SGHKS, CDR2 YYEKEE (reference sequence). CDR3 in amino acids: CASSSPGTGAYEQYF. The CDR3 nucleotides read TGTGCCAGCAGCTCGCCCGGGACAGGGGCCTACGAGCAGTACTTC.

The sample holds a few counts of this clone. The chain uses TRBV5-1 and TRBJ2-7; 7 positions match TRBD1. Germline assignment: CDR1 SGHRS and CDR2 YFSETQ. This CDR3 region has 13 residues. With 2 bases clipped from V and 5 bases from J, the junction kept 4 bases outside the gene matches. The CDR3 here is CASSLQGIDEQYF. The CDR3 nucleotides are TGCGCCAGCAGCTTACAGGGGATTGACGAGCAGTACTTC.

This clone was observed once. The chain employs TRBV20-1 and TRBJ1-2, with unresolved D. Between the trimmed V and J ends, which lost 5 bases and 4 bases, there was a span of 20 bases. CDR1 DFQATT and CDR2 SNEGSKA come from the germline V gene (reference sequence). This CDR3 is built from 15 residues. CDR3 sequence: CSACGWVEVGYGYTF. As DNA, the CDR3 is TGCAGTGCTTGTGGGTGGGTCGAGGTCGGCTATGGCTACACCTTC.

The genes are TRBV7-8 and TRBJ2-1; 12 nucleotides match TRBD2. This CDR3 spans 15 amino acids. V was pared by 5 bases and J by 2 bases, with 1 base of the junction left unmatched. Germline V gene lookup returns CDR1 SGHVS and CDR2 FQNEAQ. CDR3 region: CASSRTSGAYNEQFF. The CDR3 coding sequence is TGTGCCAGCAGCCGGACTAGCGGGGCCTACAATGAGCAGTTCTTC.

This chain joins TRBV7-2 and TRBJ2-5; 13 nucleotides line up with TRBD2. Germline V gene lookup returns CDR1 SGHTA and CDR2 FQGNSA. Trimming cost V 5 bases and J 4 bases; bases outside gene matches: 4. The length of the CDR3 is 15 residues. CDR3: CASSKGLAGIETQYF. The CDR3 DNA reads TGTGCCAGCAGCAAGGGACTAGCGGGAATAGAGACCCAGTACTTC.

The chain has TRBV30 and TRBJ2-7; TRBD2 matches 9 bases. The CDR3 spans 15 residues. J gave up 4 bases and V 3 bases, and 10 bases lay outside the gene matches. Germline V lookup: CDR1 GTSNPN, CDR2 SVGIG (reference sequence). CDR3 amino acids: CAWRLAGRRGYEQYF. DNA for the CDR3: TGTGCCTGGAGACTAGCGGGCCGCCGGGGGTACGAGCAGTACTTC.

The V call is TRBV27, the J call TRBJ2-3; 11 nucleotides align to TRBD2. The V gene's germline CDR1 is MNHEY and CDR2 SMNVEV (reference sequence). V shed 5 bases, J shed 1 base, and the junction held 5 bases outside the gene matches. The CDR3 consists of 16 residues. The CDR3 here is CASSPLAGGGTDTQYF. CDR3 in DNA: TGTGCCAGCAGTCCCCTAGCGGGAGGCGGCACAGATACGCAGTATTTT.

This chain connects TRBV5-4 to TRBJ2-7; tentative D call: TRBD2 (5 bases). CDR3 size: 14 residues. The germline V gene has CDR1 SGHNT and CDR2 YYREEE (reference sequence). The V and J ends lost 0 bases and 0 bases respectively, with 7 bases between them. The CDR3: CASSLEGSSYEQYF. The CDR3 DNA sequence: TGTGCCAGCAGCTTGGAAGGGAGCTCCTACGAGCAGTACTTC. The full variable domain, its missing parts supplied by reference TRBV5-4 and TRBJ2-7, is ETGVTQSPTHLIKTRGQQVTLRCSSQSGHNTVSWYQQALGQGPQFIFQYYREEENGRGNFPPRFSGLQFPNYSSELNVNALELDDSALYLCASSLEGSSYEQYFGPGTRLTVT.

The V gene is TRBV30, the J gene TRBJ2-7, with a possible D match to TRBD2 (5 bases). The germline V and J ends were trimmed by 0 bases and 5 bases, with 14 bases remaining between them. CDR1 is GTSNPN and CDR2 is SVGIG in the germline V gene (reference sequence). The CDR3 loop spans 14 amino acids. CDR3 bases: TGTGCCTGGAGTGTAGGCAGCACCGGGAACGAGCAGTACTTC. Translation gives CAWSVGSTGNEQYF. Using reference TRBV30 and TRBJ2-7 for the parts outside the CDR3, the full variable domain is SQTIHQWPATLVQPVGSPLSLECTVEGTSNPNLYWYRQAAGRGLQLLFYSVGIGQISSEVPQNLSASRPQDRQFILSSKKLLLSDSGFYLCAWSVGSTGNEQYFGPGTRLTVT.

The chain has TRBV7-2 and TRBJ2-7; TRBD2 matches at 10 bases. This CDR3 comprises 14 residues. CDR1 and CDR2 from the germline V gene are SGHTA and FQGNSA. With 5 bases clipped from V and 4 bases from J, the junction kept 5 bases outside the gene matches. The CDR3 nucleotides read TGTGCCAGCAGCGCTAGCGGGAGTGGGTACGAGCAGTACTTC. It translates to CASSASGSGYEQYF.

The J gene is TRBJ2-1, the V gene TRBV5-5, with 11 bases matching TRBD2. Losses at the gene ends were 0 bases for V and 8 bases for J; bases not matched to a gene: 10. This CDR3 contains 17 residues. Germline CDR1 SGHKS, CDR2 YYEKEE (reference sequence). CDR3 nucleotides: TGTGCCAGCAGCTTGGGGACTAGCGGGCCCAGAACGGATGAGCAGTTCTTC. Translating it yields CASSLGTSGPRTDEQFF.

This clone was found once. The chain links TRBV21-1 to TRBJ1-5. TRBV21-1 is reported as a pseudogene. This CDR3 spans 16 amino acids. CDR3 protein: CASSDSLCGDGEPQHF. DNA of the CDR3: TGTGCCAGCAGCGACTCCCTTTGCGGAGACGGGGAGCCCCAGCATTTT.

This chain uses TRBV6-2 or TRBV6-3 with TRBJ2-4, with 7 positions matching TRBD1. V gave up 3 bases and J gave up 1 base; unmatched junction bases: 12. Germline V CDR1 and CDR2: MNHEY, SVGEGT. The CDR3 extends over 18 amino acids. CDR3 DNA: TGTGCCAGCAGTTATCCCGACAGGGTTCAGGGGGCCAAAAACATTCAGTACTTC. Translation gives CASSYPDRVQGAKNIQYF.

V and J are TRBV5-1 and TRBJ2-1, with 8 bases aligning to TRBD1. The germline V gene has CDR1 SGHRS and CDR2 YFSETQ. This CDR3 region has 14 residues. J gave up 8 bases and V 2 bases, and 6 bases lay outside the gene matches. The CDR3 sequence: CASSLGQGRHEQFF. The CDR3 DNA sequence: TGCGCCAGCAGCTTAGGACAGGGAAGGCATGAGCAGTTCTTC.

The J gene is TRBJ1-5, the V gene TRBV28, with D possibly TRBD1 on 6 matching bases. V was clipped by 1 base and J by 0 bases, with 10 bases between them. CDR1 MDHEN and CDR2 SYDVKM come from the germline V gene. The CDR3 runs 16 residues. The chain's CDR3 is CASSLSQGLSNQPQHF. The CDR3 DNA sequence: TGTGCCAGCAGTTTATCCCAGGGGCTTAGCAATCAGCCCCAGCATTTT.

V is TRBV27 and J is TRBJ2-1, with D possibly being TRBD1 (6 bases). The CDR3 runs 16 residues. The V gene's germline CDR1 is MNHEY and CDR2 SMNVEV (reference sequence). The V end was cut by 6 bases, the J end by 9 bases, with 24 bases between. CDR3 region: CASSSPVGTLVREQFF. CDR3 bases: TGTGCCAGCAGCTCCCCGGTGGGGACACTCGTCCGTGAGCAGTTCTTC.

The chain couples TRBV2 to TRBJ2-1, with 11 bases aligning to TRBD2. Germline V lookup: CDR1 SNHLY, CDR2 FYNNEI. There are 14 residues in the CDR3. J gave up 6 bases and V 5 bases, and 3 bases lay outside the gene matches. CDR3 nucleotides: TGTGCCAGCAGTCGGGGACTAGCGGTCAATGAGCAGTTCTTC. This translates into CASSRGLAVNEQFF.

With regard to this clone: Other DNA sequences in this specimen translate into the identical CDR3. The gene calls are TRBV29-1 and TRBJ2-7; D not resolved. CDR3 length: 11 residues. Trimming cost V 4 bases and J 1 base, with 5 bases left between them. Germline V gene data show CDR1 as SQVTM and CDR2 as ANQGSEA. Written as DNA, the CDR3 is TGCAGCGTTGGTCAGTCCTACGAGCAGTACTTC. Its protein is CSVGQSYEQYF.

The chain joins TRBV13 to TRBJ2-7; a possible D gene is TRBD1 (5 bases). Germline CDR1 reads PRHDT; CDR2 reads FYEKMQ (reference sequence). The CDR3 has 13 amino acids. Trimming pared 6 bases from V and 6 bases from J, leaving 15 bases between. DNA of the CDR3: TGTGCCAGCAGTAGGGGCGTATATAGCGAGCAGTACTTC. Residues: CASSRGVYSEQYF.

The rearrangement links TRBV3-1 (or the pseudogene TRBV3-2) to TRBJ2-5, with D possibly TRBD1 on 5 matching bases. Looked up from germline, CDR1 is LGHDT and CDR2 is YNNKEL (reference sequence). The CDR3 sequence is 12 residues long. Trimming cost V 3 bases and J 3 bases, with 5 bases left between them. CDR3: CASSQTEETQYF. CDR3 sequence (DNA): TGTGCCAGCAGCCAGACAGAAGAGACCCAGTACTTC.

This chain connects TRBV28 to TRBJ1-5; 7 nucleotides align to TRBD1. V trimming: 5 bases; J trimming: 4 bases; junction bases outside the gene matches: 5. This CDR3 has 14 residues. CDR1 and CDR2 from the germline V gene are MDHEN and SYDVKM. DNA for the CDR3: TGTGCCAGCAGTAACACAGGGGTGAATCAGCCCCAGCATTTT. This codes for CASSNTGVNQPQHF.

The chain recombines TRBV30 with TRBJ1-1; TRBD1 might be the D (5 bases). Germline CDR1 GTSNPN, CDR2 SVGIG (reference sequence). V lost 0 bases, J lost 6 bases, and 14 bases lay in between. The CDR3 extends over 14 amino acids. As DNA, the CDR3 is TGTGCCTGGAGTGTGCAGGGTTGGTTTTCTGAAGCTTTCTTT. This translates into CAWSVQGWFSEAFF.